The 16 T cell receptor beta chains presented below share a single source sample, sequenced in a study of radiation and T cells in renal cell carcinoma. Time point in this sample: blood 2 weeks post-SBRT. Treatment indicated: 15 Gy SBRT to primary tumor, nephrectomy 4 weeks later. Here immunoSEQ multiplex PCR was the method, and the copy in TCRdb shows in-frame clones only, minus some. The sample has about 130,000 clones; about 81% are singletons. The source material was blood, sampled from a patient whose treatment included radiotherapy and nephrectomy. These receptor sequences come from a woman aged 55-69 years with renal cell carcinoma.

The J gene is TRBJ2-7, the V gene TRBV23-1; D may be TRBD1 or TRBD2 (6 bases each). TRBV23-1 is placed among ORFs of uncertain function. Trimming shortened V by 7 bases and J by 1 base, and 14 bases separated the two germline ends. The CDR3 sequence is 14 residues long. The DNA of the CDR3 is TGCGCCAGCATAGGGGGGCCCCATTCCTACGAGCAGTACTTC. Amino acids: CASIGGPHSYEQYF.

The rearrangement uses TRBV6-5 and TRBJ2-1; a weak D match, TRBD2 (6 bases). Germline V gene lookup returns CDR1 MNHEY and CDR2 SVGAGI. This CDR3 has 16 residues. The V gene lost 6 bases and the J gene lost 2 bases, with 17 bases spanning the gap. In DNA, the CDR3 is TGTGCCAGCAGCTACCGGACTATTGGGACCTACAATGAGCAGTTCTTC. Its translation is CASSYRTIGTYNEQFF.

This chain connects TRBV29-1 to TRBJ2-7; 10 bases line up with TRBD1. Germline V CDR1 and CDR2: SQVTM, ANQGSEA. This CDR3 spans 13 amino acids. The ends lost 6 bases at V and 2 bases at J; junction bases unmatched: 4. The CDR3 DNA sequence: TGCAGCGTCGGACAGGGGGTAGCCTACGAGCAGTACTTC. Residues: CSVGQGVAYEQYF.

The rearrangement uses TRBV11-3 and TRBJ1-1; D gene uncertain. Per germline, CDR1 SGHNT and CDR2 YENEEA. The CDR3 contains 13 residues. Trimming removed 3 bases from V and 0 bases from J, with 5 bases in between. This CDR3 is CASSFPMNTEAFF. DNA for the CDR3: TGTGCCAGCAGCTTCCCGATGAACACTGAAGCTTTCTTT.

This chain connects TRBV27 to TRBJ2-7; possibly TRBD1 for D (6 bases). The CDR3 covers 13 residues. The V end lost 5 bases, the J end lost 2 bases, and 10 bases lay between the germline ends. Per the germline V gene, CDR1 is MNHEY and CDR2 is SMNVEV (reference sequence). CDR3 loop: CASSPRQAYEQYF. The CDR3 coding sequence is TGTGCCAGCAGTCCACGACAGGCCTACGAGCAGTACTTC.

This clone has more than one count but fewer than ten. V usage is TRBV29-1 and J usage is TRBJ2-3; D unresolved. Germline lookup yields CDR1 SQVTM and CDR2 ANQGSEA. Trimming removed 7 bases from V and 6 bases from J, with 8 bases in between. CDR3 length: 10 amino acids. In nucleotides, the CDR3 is TGCAGCGGTAAAATTGATACGCAGTATTTT. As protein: CSGKIDTQYF.

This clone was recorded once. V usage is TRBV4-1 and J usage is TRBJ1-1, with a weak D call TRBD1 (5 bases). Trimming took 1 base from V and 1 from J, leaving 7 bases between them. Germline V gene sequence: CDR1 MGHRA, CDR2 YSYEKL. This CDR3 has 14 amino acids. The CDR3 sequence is CASSQGRGNTEAFF. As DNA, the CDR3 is TGCGCCAGCAGCCAAGGTAGGGGGAACACTGAAGCTTTCTTT.

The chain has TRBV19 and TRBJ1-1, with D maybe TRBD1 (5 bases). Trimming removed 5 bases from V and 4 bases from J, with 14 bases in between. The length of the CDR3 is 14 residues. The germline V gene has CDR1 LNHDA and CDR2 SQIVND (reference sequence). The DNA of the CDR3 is TGTGCCAGTAGTCACGGGACCGAGGTCACTGAAGCTTTCTTT. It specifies CASSHGTEVTEAFF.

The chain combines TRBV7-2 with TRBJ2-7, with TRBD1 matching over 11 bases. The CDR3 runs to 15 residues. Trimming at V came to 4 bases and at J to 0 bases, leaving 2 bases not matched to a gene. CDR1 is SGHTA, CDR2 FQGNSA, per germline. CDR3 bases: TGTGCCAGCAGCTGGACAGGGGGCGCCTCCTACGAGCAGTACTTC. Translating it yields CASSWTGGASYEQYF.

Here the CDR3 DNA reads TGTGCCAGCAGCTCTTATTACAGGGGTCCGGACCAAGAGACCCAGTACTTC. It encodes CASSSYYRGPDQETQYF. The J gene is TRBJ2-5, the V gene TRBV7-6; 7 nucleotides match TRBD1. Germline assignment: CDR1 SGHVS and CDR2 FNYEAQ. The V and J ends lost 4 bases and 0 bases, in that order; junction bases with no gene match: 11. The CDR3 runs 17 residues. Complete variable domain (other parts from reference TRBV7-6 and TRBJ2-5): GAGVSQSPRYKVTKRGQDVALRCDPISGHVSLYWYRQALGQGPEFLTYFNYEAQQDKSGLPNDRFSAERPEGSISTLTIQRTEQRDSAMYRCASSSYYRGPDQETQYFGPGTRLLVL.

The CDR3 protein is CASSPQGPAGNTIYF. CDR3 coding DNA: TGTGCCAGCTCACCACAGGGTCCAGCTGGAAACACCATATATTTT. V and J are TRBV18 and TRBJ1-3; no reliable D call. The CDR3 runs to 15 residues. Looked up from germline, CDR1 is KGHSH and CDR2 is LQKENI. V was clipped by 1 base and J by 2 bases, with 9 bases between them. Drawing the rest from reference TRBV18 and TRBJ1-3, the complete variable domain is NAGVMQNPRHLVRRRGQEARLRCSPMKGHSHVYWYRQLPEEGLKFMVYLQKENIIDESGMPKERFSAEFPKEGPSILRIQQVVRGDSAAYFCASSPQGPAGNTIYFGEGSWLTVV.

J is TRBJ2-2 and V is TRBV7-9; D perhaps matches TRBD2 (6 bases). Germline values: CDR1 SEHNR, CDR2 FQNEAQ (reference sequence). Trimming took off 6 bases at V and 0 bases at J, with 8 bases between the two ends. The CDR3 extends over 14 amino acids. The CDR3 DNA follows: TGTGCCAGCAGAGCGGGCCCGAACACCGGGGAGCTGTTTTTT. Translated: CASRAGPNTGELFF.

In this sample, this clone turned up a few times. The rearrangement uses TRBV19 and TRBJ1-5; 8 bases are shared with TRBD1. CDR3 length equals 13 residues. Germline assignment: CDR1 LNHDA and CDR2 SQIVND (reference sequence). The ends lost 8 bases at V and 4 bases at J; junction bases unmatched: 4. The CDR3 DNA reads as TGTGCCAGTGGGGGGACAGGTAATCAGCCCCAGCATTTT. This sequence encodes CASGGTGNQPQHF.

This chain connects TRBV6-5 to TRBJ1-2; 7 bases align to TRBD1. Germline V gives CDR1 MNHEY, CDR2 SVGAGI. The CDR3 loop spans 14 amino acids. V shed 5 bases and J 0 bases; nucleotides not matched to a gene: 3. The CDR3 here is CASSRGQTNYGYTF. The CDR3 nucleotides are TGTGCCAGCAGTAGGGGACAGACTAACTATGGCTACACCTTC.

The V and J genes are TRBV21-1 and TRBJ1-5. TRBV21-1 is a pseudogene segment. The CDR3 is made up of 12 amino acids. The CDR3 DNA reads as TGTGCCAGCAGCAAGGTGCGTCAGCCCCAGCATTTT. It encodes CASSKVRQPQHF.

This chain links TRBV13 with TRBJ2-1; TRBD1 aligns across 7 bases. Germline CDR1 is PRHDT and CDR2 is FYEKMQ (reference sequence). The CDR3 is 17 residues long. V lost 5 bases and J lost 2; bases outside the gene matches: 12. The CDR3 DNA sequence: TGTGCCAGCAGCCGAGAGGGGGCTAGACAGGCCTACAATGAGCAGTTCTTC. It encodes CASSREGARQAYNEQFF.